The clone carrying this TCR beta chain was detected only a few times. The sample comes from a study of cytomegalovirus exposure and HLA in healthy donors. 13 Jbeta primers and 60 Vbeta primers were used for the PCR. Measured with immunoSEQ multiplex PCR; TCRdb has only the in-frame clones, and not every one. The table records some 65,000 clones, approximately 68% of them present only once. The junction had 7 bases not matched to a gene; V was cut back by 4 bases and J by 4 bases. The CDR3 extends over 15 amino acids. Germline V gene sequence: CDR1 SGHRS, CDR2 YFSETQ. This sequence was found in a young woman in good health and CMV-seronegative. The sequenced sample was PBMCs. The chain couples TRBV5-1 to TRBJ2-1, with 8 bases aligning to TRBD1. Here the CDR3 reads CASSPGQESYNEQFF. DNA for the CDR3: TGCGCCAGCAGCCCGGGACAGGAGTCATACAATGAGCAGTTCTTC.